The entry below describes one T cell receptor (beta chain). Its antigen remains unknown. J lost 6 bases, V lost 1 base, and 6 bases had no gene match. Germline CDR1 and CDR2: MNHNS and SASEGT. The CDR3 contains 15 residues. Profiled with immunoSEQ multiplex PCR; TCRdb holds only in-frame clones, not every one. Of over 30,000 clones listed, approximately 82% are singletons. After expansion with viral peptide pools in the ViraFEST assay, antigen-specific CD4+ T cells were sequenced. Cultured cells yielded isolated CD4+ T cells after roughly 11 days. Two doses of either BNT162b2 or mRNA-1273 were given to each participant. These data come from a study of vaccination effects on CD4 cells after COVID-19. Overall study findings and caveats: The study enrolled few convalescent patients and sampled no early post-infection timepoints.

The sequence came from a human donor who received a COVID-19 vaccine. Some clones in this sample may be carry-over from other donors' samples. Specimen: CD4+ T cells from PBMCs cultured with HCoV-NL63 spike peptides, collected after COVID-19 vaccination. The genes are TRBV6-1 and TRBJ2-5; 9 bases line up with TRBD1. The CDR3 sequence is CASSEGQGDAKTQYF. The DNA of the CDR3 is TGTGCCAGCAGTGAAGGACAGGGGGACGCGAAGACCCAGTACTTC.